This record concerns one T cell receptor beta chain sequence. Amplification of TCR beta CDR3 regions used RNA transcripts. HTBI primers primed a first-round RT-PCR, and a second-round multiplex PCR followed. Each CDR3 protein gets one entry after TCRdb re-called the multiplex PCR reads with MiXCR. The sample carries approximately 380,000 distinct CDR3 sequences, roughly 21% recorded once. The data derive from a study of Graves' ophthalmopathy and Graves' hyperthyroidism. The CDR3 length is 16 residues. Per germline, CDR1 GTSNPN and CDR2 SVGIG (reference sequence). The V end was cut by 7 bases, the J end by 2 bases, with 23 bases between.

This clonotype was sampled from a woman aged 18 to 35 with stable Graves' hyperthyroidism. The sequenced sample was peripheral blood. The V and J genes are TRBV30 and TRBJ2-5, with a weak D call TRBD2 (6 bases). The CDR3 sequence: CAYRGWQSAGQETQYF. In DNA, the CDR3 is TGTGCCTACCGGGGGTGGCAGTCGGCCGGGCAAGAGACCCAGTACTTC.